Listed here are 2 T cell receptor beta chains from one sample, sequenced in a study of blood T cell repertoires in COVID-19. Sequencing used immunoSEQ multiplex PCR; TCRdb keeps in-frame clones, though not all of them. Of around 100,000 clones in the sample, 90% were seen once. Source material: peripheral blood. The source of these receptors is a man aged 50-59 years with acute or convalescent COVID-19.

This chain links TRBV4-3 with TRBJ2-1; 7 nucleotides align to TRBD1. Germline V gives CDR1 LGHNA, CDR2 YSLEER. V lost 2 bases to trimming and J lost 5 bases; unmatched junction nucleotides: 3. The CDR3 covers 14 residues. Written as DNA, the CDR3 is TGCGCCAGCAGCCAACAAGACAGGGACAATGAGCAGTTCTTC. Translated, it gives CASSQQDRDNEQFF.

The chain couples TRBV7-6 to TRBJ2-7; D call uncertain. The germline V gene has CDR1 SGHVS and CDR2 FNYEAQ. The CDR3 covers 11 residues. V was trimmed by 4 bases and J by 4 bases, leaving 5 bases between them. Here the CDR3 DNA reads TGTGCCAGCAGCTCTCGGTACGAGCAGTACTTC. This translates into CASSSRYEQYF.